This entry describes one TCR beta chain. Its antigen is not yet known. Base-call qualities are not available, and no considerably larger clone is one nucleotide away. RNA was extracted using the RNeasy kit, and about 0.45 to 1 microgram was reverse transcribed with random hexamers. The immunoSEQ multiplex PCR assay, which covers 54 Vbeta and 13 Jbeta segments, was used to amplify TCR beta CDR3 regions. To correct PCR amplification bias, a synthetic template baseline was used for both primer optimization and computational correction. The authors' pipeline ran thus. Reads were annotated to V, D and J genes per IMGT and analyzed with immunoSEQ Analyzer, keeping only productive sequences. Clonality was computed as one minus Shannon entropy normalized by log2 of the number of productive unique sequences. For each patient and control, public and private clones were evaluated within the 100 most prevalent clones. A clone was defined as Susac-specific if it was absent from the healthy and MS cohorts, from roughly 1,000 published viral clones and from other ImmuneACCESS disease sequences. TCRdb redid the processing of the public reads, applying fastp at Q25 and MiXCR, and retained in-frame beta chains. Entries are consolidated by CDR3 protein sequence, retaining the most common genes and DNA. The V and J calls come from TCRdb's annotation, not from the publication. The sample data list around 170,000 distinct CDR3 sequences, and around 95% of these were observed just once. The ten largest clones add up to around 0.15% of the sample.

The CDR3 starts with the cysteine, ends with the phenylalanine, and has 11 residues. Of the read, only the CDR3 DNA is kept; its 33 bases are in frame from base 1. Based on the germline V gene, the CDR1 and CDR2 sequences are SQVTM and ANQGSEA. V was cut back by 6 bases and J by 4 bases, leaving a gap of 10 bases between them. These data originate in a study of CD8 T cells in Susac syndrome (dated by TCRdb to about 2019). With respect to the entire study: Whether CD8+ T cell activation and differentiation in Susac syndrome was antigen driven was tested using repertoire sequencing. Clonality of the CD8+ T cell repertoire was compared between eleven to twelve healthy donors, approximately 14 Susac syndrome patients and about 15 multiple sclerosis patients. On the study overall, not on this receptor specifically: The TCR sequencing and HLA analysis was acknowledged to have included a relatively small number of individuals.

Peripheral blood CD8+ and CD4+ T cells from healthy donors, Susac syndrome patients and multiple sclerosis patients were profiled by high-throughput TCR beta sequencing. The multiple sclerosis controls were treatment-naive patients who had stable or active relapsing-remitting disease and met the revised McDonald criteria. Bulk CD8+ and CD4+ T cells were purified magnetically by negative isolation, whereas CD8+ TEMRA cells were enriched by FACS. Blood was collected in EDTA tubes and processed within 24 hours, with PBMCs isolated through density gradient centrifugation. PBMCs intended for TCR sequencing were frozen in liquid nitrogen and were later thawed in a 37 degrees C water bath. The sorted or isolated CD4+, CD8+ and CD8+ TEMRA cells had a purity of 90% or higher.

Sequenced material: CD8+ T cells from PBMCs. This sequence originates from a human donor with multiple sclerosis. The chain couples TRBV29-1 to TRBJ2-7, with a tentative D gene TRBD1 over 6 matching bases. The DNA sequence is TGCAGCGTCGGTGGACAGTACGAGCAGTACTTC. Protein translation: CSVGGQYEQYF.